This T cell receptor (beta chain) appears in the sequencing data of a study of T-cell reconstitution after alpha-beta-depleted transplantation in children. This clonotype was observed a handful of times. J gave up 9 bases and V 2 bases, and 3 bases lay outside the gene matches. The CDR3 spans 14 residues. Germline assignment: CDR1 MNHEY and CDR2 SVGAGI. Unique molecular identifiers were incorporated during preparation of the TCRbeta library. MiXCR, applied by TCRdb to the PCR reads, yields one record per CDR3 protein. This table has approximately 400,000 distinct CDR3 sequences, roughly 11% appearing once.

The TCR originated in a human donor who donated a stem cell graft to a child with acute myeloid leukemia. The sample here was PBMCs from the stem cell graft donor, taken from the stem cell graft. The V and J genes are TRBV6-5 and TRBJ1-6; 8 nucleotides agree with TRBD1. Here the CDR3 reads CASSYQTGASPLHF. The CDR3 coding sequence is TGTGCCAGCAGTTACCAGACAGGGGCTTCACCCCTCCACTTT.